The next 26 T cell receptor beta chains were all read from a single sample in a study of control samples from healthy donors and cancer patients. The assay was immunoSEQ multiplex PCR, and TCRdb's table has in-frame clones only and misses some. The sample yields 95,000 to 150,000 clones, 80% to 95% seen once. The sequenced sample was blood. The source of these receptors is a woman younger than 35 in good health.

V and J are TRBV18 and TRBJ2-2; D is unclear. CDR3 length: 14 amino acids. Germline V gene lookup returns CDR1 KGHSH and CDR2 LQKENI. V lost 4 bases to trimming and J lost 6 bases, with 12 bases between them. CDR3 bases: TGTGCCAGCTCACTACCGATTGTCCCCGGGGAGCTGTTTTTT. Protein: CASSLPIVPGELFF.

The gene calls are TRBV5-6 and TRBJ1-2, with a weak D call TRBD1 (5 bases). Looked up from germline, CDR1 is SGHDT and CDR2 is YYEEEE. The V and J ends lost 2 bases and 6 bases respectively, with 11 bases between them. The CDR3 covers 13 residues. CDR3 bases: TGTGCCAGCAGCTTAGCGGCAGGGAATGGCTACACCTTC. Translating it yields CASSLAAGNGYTF.

This chain links TRBV28 with TRBJ1-2; possible D gene TRBD1, 6 bases. Trimming cost V 7 bases and J 8 bases, with 17 bases left between them. This CDR3 has 13 residues. CDR1 and CDR2 (germline): MDHEN, SYDVKM. In DNA, the CDR3 is TGTGCCAGCACCCCGGACAGCGTCCGGGGCTACACCTTC. Translating it yields CASTPDSVRGYTF.

The rearrangement uses TRBV4-1 and TRBJ2-1, with unresolved D. Between the trimmed V and J ends, which lost 4 bases and 0 bases, there was a span of 19 bases. The CDR3 has 18 amino acids. CDR1 is MGHRA and CDR2 is YSYEKL in the germline V gene. CDR3 amino acids: CASSPGFPRLSSYNEQFF. The CDR3 DNA reads as TGCGCCAGCAGCCCCGGTTTCCCTCGACTCAGCTCCTACAATGAGCAGTTCTTC.

The chain combines TRBV23-1 with TRBJ2-1; D remains unclear. TRBV23-1 is sorted into the ORF group, with uncertain function. The CDR3 runs 19 residues. V dropped 0 bases and J dropped 0 bases, with 18 bases sitting between them. CDR3 DNA: TGCGCCAGCAGTCAATCATTAACCGCGACGTCCAGCTCCTACAATGAGCAGTTCTTC. Translated: CASSQSLTATSSSYNEQFF.

This CDR3 reads CASSPRGFGGDYGGELFF. CDR3 bases: TGTGCCAGCAGCCCTCGTGGATTCGGGGGGGATTATGGCGGGGAGCTGTTTTTT. The V and J genes are TRBV7-9 and TRBJ2-2, with TRBD2 matching over 8 bases. The CDR3 is made up of 18 amino acids. Germline V gene data show CDR1 as SEHNR and CDR2 as FQNEAQ (reference sequence). Trimming at V came to 5 bases and at J to 7 bases, leaving 18 bases not matched to a gene. The full variable domain, completed using reference TRBV7-9 and TRBJ2-2, is DTGVSQNPRHKITKRGQNVTFRCDPISEHNRLYWYRQTLGQGPEFLTYFQNEAQLEKSRLLSDRFSAERPKGSFSTLEIQRTEQGDSAMYLCASSPRGFGGDYGGELFFGEGSRLTVL.

The chain recombines TRBV18 with TRBJ2-1, with TRBD1 identical over 8 bases. The CDR3 consists of 16 residues. V shed 2 bases, J shed 2 bases, and the junction held 5 bases outside the gene matches. The germline V gene encodes CDR1 KGHSH and CDR2 LQKENI. CDR3 amino acids: CASSPVTGAPYNEQFF. The CDR3 nucleotides read TGTGCCAGCTCACCAGTGACAGGGGCCCCCTACAATGAGCAGTTCTTC.

J is TRBJ2-7 and V is TRBV27; 10 bases map to TRBD1. The V gene's germline CDR1 is MNHEY and CDR2 SMNVEV (reference sequence). J gave up 6 bases and V 2 bases, and 4 bases lay outside the gene matches. CDR3 length: 14 amino acids. The CDR3 DNA follows: TGTGCCAGCAGTTTAGTTCGGACAGGGGGCGAGCAGTACTTC. This codes for CASSLVRTGGEQYF.

The rearrangement uses TRBV19 and TRBJ2-1; the match to TRBD1 covers 10 bases. This CDR3 is built from 15 residues. CDR1 is LNHDA, CDR2 SQIVND, per germline (reference sequence). With 7 bases clipped from V and 9 bases from J, the junction kept 12 bases outside the gene matches. The CDR3 sequence: CASKVGWDRGGEQFF. The DNA of the CDR3 is TGTGCCAGTAAGGTGGGATGGGACAGGGGAGGTGAGCAGTTCTTC. The whole variable domain, filled in from reference TRBV19 and TRBJ2-1, reads DGGITQSPKYLFRKEGQNVTLSCEQNLNHDAMYWYRQDPGQGLRLIYYSQIVNDFQKGDIAEGYSVSREKKESFPLTVTSAQKNPTAFYLCASKVGWDRGGEQFFGPGTRLTVL.

The J gene is TRBJ1-6, the V gene TRBV7-2, with D perhaps TRBD1 (5 bases). Trimming cost V 0 bases and J 8 bases, with 8 bases left between them. In germline, CDR1 is SGHTA, CDR2 FQGNSA. CDR3 length equals 14 residues. CDR3 amino acids: CASSLARTYSPLHF. CDR3 nucleotide sequence: TGTGCCAGCAGCTTAGCGCGGACATATTCACCCCTCCACTTT.

The chain combines TRBV7-2 with TRBJ2-7; D is undetermined. The CDR3 length is 16 residues. Trimming took off 1 base at V and 4 bases at J, with 17 bases between the two ends. Germline V gene data show CDR1 as SGHTA and CDR2 as FQGNSA. The DNA for the CDR3 is TGTGCCAGCAGCTTAGGCGTCGGAAAGCCCTCTTACGAGCAGTACTTC. It specifies CASSLGVGKPSYEQYF. Full variable domain (outside the CDR3, taken from reference TRBV7-2 and TRBJ2-7): GAGVSQSPSNKVTEKGKDVELRCDPISGHTALYWYRQSLGQGLEFLIYFQGNSAPDKSGLPSDRFSAERTGGSVSTLTIQRTQQEDSAVYLCASSLGVGKPSYEQYFGPGTRLTVT.

This clone has a single count. The genes are TRBV15 and TRBJ2-7; TRBD2 agrees at 8 bases. Trimming cost V 2 bases and J 5 bases; bases outside gene matches: 5. This CDR3 is 14 amino acids long. Per germline, CDR1 LNHNV and CDR2 YYDKDF (reference sequence). As DNA, the CDR3 is TGTGCCACCAGCAGAAGCGGGAGATTCAACGAGCAGTACTTC. It encodes CATSRSGRFNEQYF.

This chain uses TRBV5-1 with TRBJ1-2; D is unresolved. Trimming shortened V by 0 bases and J by 6 bases, and 9 bases separated the two germline ends. The V gene's germline CDR1 is SGHRS and CDR2 YFSETQ. The CDR3 is made up of 13 amino acids. The CDR3 protein is CASSLVREDGYTF. Written as DNA, the CDR3 is TGCGCCAGCAGCTTGGTAAGGGAAGATGGCTACACCTTC.

The chain carries TRBV4-2 and TRBJ2-4; 12 nucleotides agree with TRBD2. V was pared by 1 base and J by 2 bases, with 12 bases of the junction left unmatched. This CDR3 region has 20 residues. CDR1 and CDR2 (germline): LGHNA, YNFKEQ. The CDR3 DNA follows: TGTGCCAGCAGCCAAGCTGTTTCGACTAGCGGGAGAGGGACCAAAAACATTCAGTACTTC. This sequence encodes CASSQAVSTSGRGTKNIQYF.

The gene calls are TRBV28 and TRBJ2-7; no firm D call. The V and J ends lost 2 bases and 2 bases respectively, with 22 bases between them. Per the germline V gene, CDR1 is MDHEN and CDR2 is SYDVKM. CDR3 length: 18 amino acids. The DNA of the CDR3 is TGTGCCAGCAGTTTAGGTATTTTAGGTTTTGATCTAACCTACGAGCAGTACTTC. Translated: CASSLGILGFDLTYEQYF.

This rearrangement joins TRBV9 to TRBJ2-3, with D tentatively TRBD2 (6 bases). The V end lost 6 bases, the J end lost 1 base, and 9 bases lay between the germline ends. Germline lookup yields CDR1 SGDLS and CDR2 YYNGEE. The CDR3 covers 13 residues. The CDR3 protein is CASTRGGTDTQYF. CDR3 sequence (DNA): TGTGCCAGCACTCGCGGGGGCACAGATACGCAGTATTTT.

In its sample, this clone was seen once. CDR3 residues: CASSLGGLGYEQYF. CDR3 bases: TGTGCCAGCAGCTTAGGGGGACTCGGCTACGAGCAGTACTTC. This rearrangement joins TRBV7-8 to TRBJ2-7; possibly TRBD2 for D (6 bases). Between the trimmed V and J ends, which lost 1 base and 3 bases, there was a span of 10 bases. Germline loops: CDR1 SGHVS, CDR2 FQNEAQ. The CDR3 is 14 residues long.

The chain employs TRBV11-3 and TRBJ2-1, with D perhaps matching TRBD1 or TRBD2 (5 bases each). V lost 1 base, J lost 8 bases, and 15 bases lay in between. Looked up from germline, CDR1 is SGHNT and CDR2 is YENEEA. The CDR3 consists of 15 residues. CDR3 sequence (DNA): TGTGCCAGCAGCTTAGGACTAAGGGGAGTGGATGAGCAGTTCTTC. Translation: CASSLGLRGVDEQFF.

The chain links TRBV5-5 to TRBJ2-7; 8 nucleotides match TRBD2. There are 15 residues in the CDR3. Looked up from germline, CDR1 is SGHKS and CDR2 is YYEKEE (reference sequence). The V segment lost 4 bases and the J segment 2 bases; nucleotides outside the gene matches: 8. The CDR3 coding sequence is TGTGCCAGCAGCCGGGGGGGAACCTTAACCTACGAGCAGTACTTC. This sequence encodes CASSRGGTLTYEQYF. Looking up the rest from reference TRBV5-5 and TRBJ2-7 gives the full variable domain: DAGVTQSPTHLIKTRGQQVTLRCSPISGHKSVSWYQQVLGQGPQFIFQYYEKEERGRGNFPDRFSARQFPNYSSELNVNALLLGDSALYLCASSRGGTLTYEQYFGPGTRLTVT.

J is TRBJ2-5 and V is TRBV6-2 or TRBV6-3; 12 nucleotides agree with TRBD2. Germline assignment: CDR1 MNHEY and CDR2 SVGEGT. The junction had 7 bases not matched to a gene; V was cut back by 6 bases and J by 2 bases. The CDR3 is 16 residues long. The CDR3 reads CASSQLAGGFQETQYF. The CDR3 nucleotides are TGTGCCAGCAGCCAACTAGCGGGGGGATTTCAAGAGACCCAGTACTTC.

The chain carries TRBV7-8 and TRBJ2-7, with 7 nucleotides matching TRBD1. Germline V CDR1 and CDR2: SGHVS, FQNEAQ. The length of the CDR3 is 15 residues. V gave up 1 base and J gave up 3 bases; unmatched junction bases: 6. The CDR3 nucleotides are TGTGCCAGCAGCTTAGGCCTGACAGGGTTCTACGAGCAGTACTTC. Its protein product is CASSLGLTGFYEQYF.

The chain carries TRBV7-2 and TRBJ1-2, with 7 bases fitting TRBD1. This CDR3 is 15 amino acids long. Germline values: CDR1 SGHTA, CDR2 FQGNSA. The V gene end was trimmed by 5 bases and the J gene end by 2 bases; junction bases not matched to a gene: 8. CDR3 in DNA: TGTGCCAGCAGCGGACGACAGGGTGCCAACTATGGCTACACCTTC. Translating it yields CASSGRQGANYGYTF.

This clone has more than one count but fewer than ten. J is TRBJ2-2 and V is TRBV4-2; 12 bases are a match to TRBD2. Trimming removed 4 bases from V and 1 base from J; junction bases left unmatched: 4. The CDR3 is 17 amino acids. Germline-derived CDR1 and CDR2 are LGHNA and YNFKEQ. CDR3 DNA sequence: TGTGCCAGCAGCCGGTGGACTAGCGGGGAGAACACCGGGGAGCTGTTTTTT. Residues: CASSRWTSGENTGELFF.

The J gene is TRBJ1-1, the V gene TRBV5-1; maybe TRBD1 (5 bases). In germline, CDR1 is SGHRS, CDR2 YFSETQ. V shed 4 bases and J shed 6 bases, with 13 bases lying between them. The CDR3 is 13 amino acids. The CDR3 coding sequence is TGCGCCAGCAGCCCGACAGTCCAGGCTGAAGCTTTCTTT. Its translation is CASSPTVQAEAFF. Variable domain in full (rest from reference TRBV5-1 and TRBJ1-1): KAGVTQTPRYLIKTRGQQVTLSCSPISGHRSVSWYQQTPGQGLQFLFEYFSETQRNKGNFPGRFSGRQFSNSRSEMNVSTLELGDSALYLCASSPTVQAEAFFGQGTRLTVV.

V is TRBV27 and J is TRBJ2-2; 9 bases line up with TRBD2. V dropped 2 bases and J dropped 4; count of bases not matched to a gene: 11. From germline, CDR1 is MNHEY and CDR2 SMNVEV (reference sequence). The CDR3 is 18 amino acids. Here the CDR3 reads CASSLQKIAGDPTGELFF. CDR3 nucleotides: TGTGCCAGCAGTTTACAGAAAATAGCGGGGGATCCCACCGGGGAGCTGTTTTTT.

V is TRBV2 and J is TRBJ2-7; possibly TRBD2 for D (6 bases). The CDR3 runs 14 residues. Germline V gene lookup returns CDR1 SNHLY and CDR2 FYNNEI. V dropped 4 bases and J dropped 2 bases, with 12 bases sitting between them. The CDR3, as DNA: TGTGCCAGCAGTGGCGGGATCTACCCCTACGAGCAGTACTTC. This sequence encodes CASSGGIYPYEQYF. Full variable domain (rest looked up from reference TRBV2 and TRBJ2-7): EPEVTQTPSHQVTQMGQEVILRCVPISNHLYFYWYRQILGQKVEFLVSFYNNEISEKSEIFDDQFSVERPDGSNFTLKIRSTKLEDSAMYFCASSGGIYPYEQYFGPGTRLTVT.